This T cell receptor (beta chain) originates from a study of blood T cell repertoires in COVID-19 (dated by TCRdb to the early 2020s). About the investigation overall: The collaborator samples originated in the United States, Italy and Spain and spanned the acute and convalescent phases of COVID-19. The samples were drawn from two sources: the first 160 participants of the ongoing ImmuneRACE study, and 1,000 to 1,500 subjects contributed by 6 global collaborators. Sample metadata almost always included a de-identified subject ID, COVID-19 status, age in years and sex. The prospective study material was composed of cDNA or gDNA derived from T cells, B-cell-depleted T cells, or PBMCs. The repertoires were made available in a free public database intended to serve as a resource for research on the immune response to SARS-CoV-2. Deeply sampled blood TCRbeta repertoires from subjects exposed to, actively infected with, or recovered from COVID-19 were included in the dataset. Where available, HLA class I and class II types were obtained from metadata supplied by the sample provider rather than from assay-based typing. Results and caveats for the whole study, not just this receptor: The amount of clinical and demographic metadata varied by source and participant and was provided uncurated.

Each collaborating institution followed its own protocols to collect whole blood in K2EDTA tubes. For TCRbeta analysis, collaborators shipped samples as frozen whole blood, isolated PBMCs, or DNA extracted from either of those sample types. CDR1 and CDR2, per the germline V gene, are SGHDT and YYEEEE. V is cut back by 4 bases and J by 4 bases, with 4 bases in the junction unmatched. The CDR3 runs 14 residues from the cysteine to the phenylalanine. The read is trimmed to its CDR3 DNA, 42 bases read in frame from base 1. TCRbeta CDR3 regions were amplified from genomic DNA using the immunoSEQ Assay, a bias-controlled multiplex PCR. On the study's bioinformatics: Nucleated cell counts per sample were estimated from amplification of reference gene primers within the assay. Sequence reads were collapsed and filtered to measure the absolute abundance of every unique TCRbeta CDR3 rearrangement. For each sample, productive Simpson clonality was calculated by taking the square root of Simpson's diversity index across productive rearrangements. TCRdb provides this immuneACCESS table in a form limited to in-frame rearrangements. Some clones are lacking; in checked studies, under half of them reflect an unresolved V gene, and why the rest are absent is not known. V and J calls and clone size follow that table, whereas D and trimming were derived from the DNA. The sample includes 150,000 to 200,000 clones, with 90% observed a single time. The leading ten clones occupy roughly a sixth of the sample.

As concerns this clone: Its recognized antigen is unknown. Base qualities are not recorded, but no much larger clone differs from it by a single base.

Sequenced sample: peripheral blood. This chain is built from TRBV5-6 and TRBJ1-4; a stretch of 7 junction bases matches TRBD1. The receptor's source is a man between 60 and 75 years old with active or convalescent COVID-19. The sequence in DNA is TGTGCCAGCAGCCCGACAGGGCGTAATGAAAAACTGTTTTTT. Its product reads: CASSPTGRNEKLFF.